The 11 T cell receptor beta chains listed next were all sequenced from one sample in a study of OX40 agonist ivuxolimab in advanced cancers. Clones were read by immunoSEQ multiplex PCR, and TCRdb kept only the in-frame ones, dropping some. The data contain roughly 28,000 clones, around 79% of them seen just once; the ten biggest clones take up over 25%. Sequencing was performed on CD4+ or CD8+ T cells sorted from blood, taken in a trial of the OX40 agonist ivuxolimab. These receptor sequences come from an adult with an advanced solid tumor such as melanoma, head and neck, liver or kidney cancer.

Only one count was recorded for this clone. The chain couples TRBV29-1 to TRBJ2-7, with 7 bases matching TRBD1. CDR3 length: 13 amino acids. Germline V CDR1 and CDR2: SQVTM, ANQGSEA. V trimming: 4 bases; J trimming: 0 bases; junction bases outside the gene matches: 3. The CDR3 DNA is TGCAGCGTTGTTAGGGACAGCTCCTACGAGCAGTACTTC. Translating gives CSVVRDSSYEQYF.

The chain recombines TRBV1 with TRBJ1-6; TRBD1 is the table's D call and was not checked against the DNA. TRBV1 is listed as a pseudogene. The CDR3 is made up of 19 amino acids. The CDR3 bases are TGCACCAGCAGCCAACCCAGTGGACAGGGGGTGCCTATAAATTCACCCCTCCACTTT. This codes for CTSSQPSGQGVPINSPLHF.

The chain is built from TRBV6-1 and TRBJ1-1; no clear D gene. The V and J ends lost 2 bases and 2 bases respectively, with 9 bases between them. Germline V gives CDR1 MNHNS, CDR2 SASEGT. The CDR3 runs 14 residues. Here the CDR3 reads CASSEREENTEAFF. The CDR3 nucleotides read TGTGCCAGCAGTGAACGGGAGGAAAACACTGAAGCTTTCTTT.

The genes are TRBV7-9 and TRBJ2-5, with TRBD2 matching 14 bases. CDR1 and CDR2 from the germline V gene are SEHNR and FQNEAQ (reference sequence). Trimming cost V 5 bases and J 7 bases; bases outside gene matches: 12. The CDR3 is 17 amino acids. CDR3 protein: CASSPKEGLAGVRTQYF. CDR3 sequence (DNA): TGTGCCAGCAGCCCAAAAGAGGGACTAGCGGGAGTTCGGACCCAGTACTTC.

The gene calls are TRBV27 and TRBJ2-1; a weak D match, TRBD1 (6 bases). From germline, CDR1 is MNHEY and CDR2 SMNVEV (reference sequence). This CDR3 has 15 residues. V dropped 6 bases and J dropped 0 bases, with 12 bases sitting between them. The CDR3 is CASRRTGSSYNEQFF. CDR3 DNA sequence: TGTGCCAGCAGGAGAACAGGGAGCTCCTACAATGAGCAGTTCTTC.

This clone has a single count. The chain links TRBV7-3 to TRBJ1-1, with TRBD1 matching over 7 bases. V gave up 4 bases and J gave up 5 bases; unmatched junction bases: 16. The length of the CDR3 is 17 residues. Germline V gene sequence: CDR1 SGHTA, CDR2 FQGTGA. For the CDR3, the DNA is TGTGCCAGCAGCTCAAAAAGGGAAGACAGGGCAAGTACTGAAGCTTTCTTT. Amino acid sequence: CASSSKREDRASTEAFF.

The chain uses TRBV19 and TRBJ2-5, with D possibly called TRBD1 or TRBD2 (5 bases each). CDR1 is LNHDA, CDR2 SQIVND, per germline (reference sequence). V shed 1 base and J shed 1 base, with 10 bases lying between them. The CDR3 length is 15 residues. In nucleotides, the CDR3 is TGTGCCAGTAGTATAGTCCTTGGGGGCCAAGAGACCCAGTACTTC. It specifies CASSIVLGGQETQYF.

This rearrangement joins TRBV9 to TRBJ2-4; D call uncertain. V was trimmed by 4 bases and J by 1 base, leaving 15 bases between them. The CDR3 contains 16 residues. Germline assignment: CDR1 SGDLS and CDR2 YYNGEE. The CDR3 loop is CASSLGNSPAKNIQYF. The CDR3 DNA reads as TGTGCCAGCAGCCTGGGCAACTCCCCCGCCAAAAACATTCAGTACTTC.

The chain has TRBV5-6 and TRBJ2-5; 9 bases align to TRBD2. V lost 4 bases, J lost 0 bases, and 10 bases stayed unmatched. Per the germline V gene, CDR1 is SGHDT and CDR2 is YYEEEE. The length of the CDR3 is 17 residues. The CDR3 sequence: CASSQWTSDVYQETQYF. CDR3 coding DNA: TGTGCCAGCAGCCAATGGACTAGCGACGTGTACCAAGAGACCCAGTACTTC.

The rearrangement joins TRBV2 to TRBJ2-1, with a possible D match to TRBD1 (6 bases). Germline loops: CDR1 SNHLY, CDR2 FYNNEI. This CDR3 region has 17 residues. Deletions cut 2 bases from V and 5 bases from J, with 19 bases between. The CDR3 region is CASSESSGQPLDNEQFF. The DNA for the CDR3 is TGTGCCAGCAGTGAATCTTCCGGACAGCCCCTCGACAATGAGCAGTTCTTC.

As DNA, the CDR3 is TGTGCCAGCAGCCACCGGGACGGCAATGAAAAACTGTTTTTT. Its protein product is CASSHRDGNEKLFF. The chain is built from TRBV13 and TRBJ1-4, with a possible D match to TRBD1 (5 bases). Deletions cut 5 bases from V and 5 bases from J, with 12 bases between. The CDR3 has 14 amino acids. Germline V lookup: CDR1 PRHDT, CDR2 FYEKMQ (reference sequence).